The source of this T cell receptor (beta chain) is a study of HIV-infected patients and healthy controls. Whole-study findings and limits: MAIT alpha-chain CDR3s were frequent in healthy controls, depleted in HIV+.

This clonotype rates as medium-sized. The antigen is not known. Trimming pared 3 bases from V and 0 bases from J, leaving 13 bases between. Germline CDR1 MGHDK, CDR2 SYGVNS. The CDR3 extends over 16 amino acids. All unsorted peripheral T cells were captured because whole blood was used without fractionation. As controls, nine to ten uninfected healthy donors gave samples, and four gave a couple of samples roughly 3 months apart. Peripheral blood, 2 to 3 ml, was drawn for RNA extraction. Reverse transcription used about 500 ng RNA and constant-region primers for alpha and beta. Each of the alpha and beta chains got its own library through chain-specific third strand synthesis with indices. Ligation attached cDNA to a 5' RACE adapter that carried a random hexamer and SP2 site. TCRdb called the 5' RACE reads again in MiXCR, with one record for every CDR3 protein. The profile shows roughly 9,700 distinct CDR3 sequences, approximately 8.2% of them singletons.

The chain joins TRBV25-1 to TRBJ2-3; tentatively, D is TRBD2 (5 bases). This clonotype was sampled from an adult in good health. The specimen sequenced was blood. This chain's CDR3 is CASSERRTSSTDTQYF. The CDR3 DNA follows: TGTGCCAGCAGTGAGCGGCGGACTTCTAGCACAGATACGCAGTATTTT.